The source of this T cell receptor beta chain is a study of cytotoxic CD8 clonotypes in ibrutinib-treated CLL. Only in-frame clones appear in the TCRdb table, and some are missing; sequencing was by immunoSEQ multiplex PCR. The table includes 300,000 to 400,000 clones, over 55% detected once. The germline V gene encodes CDR1 SGHTA and CDR2 FQGTGA. This CDR3 has 14 residues. V trimming: 5 bases; J trimming: 5 bases; junction bases outside the gene matches: 8. This receptor was taken from a human donor with chronic lymphocytic leukemia. The chain uses TRBV7-3 and TRBJ2-5; 7 bases map to TRBD1. The specimen was PBMCs, collected after 36 months of ibrutinib treatment. CDR3 sequence: CASSQTGLGETQYF. The CDR3 DNA reads TGTGCCAGCAGCCAGACAGGGTTGGGGGAGACCCAGTACTTC.